One sample yielded the 5 T cell receptor beta chains listed below, sequenced in a study of T cell repertoires in cytomegalovirus infection. MiXCR, applied by TCRdb to the reads, yields one record per CDR3 protein. The table records fewer than 250,000 distinct CDR3 sequences, roughly an eighth of them present only once. The sequenced sample consisted of PBMCs. These receptor sequences come from a human donor in good health (CMV status not recorded). Some clones in this sample may be carry-over from other donors' samples.

This clonotype showed up many times. This chain joins TRBV12-3 or TRBV12-4 and TRBJ1-1, with 12 bases aligning to TRBD1. The V and J ends lost 5 bases and 5 bases, in that order; junction bases with no gene match: 6. The CDR3 covers 15 residues. This chain's CDR3 is CASSTPGQGATEAFF. The CDR3 DNA reads as TGTGCCAGCAGTACCCCGGGACAGGGGGCGACTGAAGCTTTCTTT.

In its sample, this clonotype was seen many times. This chain connects TRBV4-3 to TRBJ1-1; D is uncertain. CDR3 size: 16 residues. Germline V gives CDR1 LGHNA, CDR2 YSLEER. V was clipped by 0 bases and J by 0 bases, with 11 bases between them. The CDR3 DNA reads as TGCGCCAGCAGCCAAGATCTCGGGCAGCTGAACACTGAAGCTTTCTTT. It yields the protein CASSQDLGQLNTEAFF.

This clonotype was picked up a small number of times. V and J are TRBV4-1 and TRBJ2-1; the match to TRBD2 covers 9 bases. Germline values: CDR1 MGHRA, CDR2 YSYEKL. Trimming took 8 bases from V and 4 from J; bases not matched to a gene: 12. The length of the CDR3 is 16 residues. CDR3 in amino acids: CASAPNSGSRYNEQFF. The CDR3 DNA is TGCGCCAGCGCCCCCAATAGCGGGAGCCGTTACAATGAGCAGTTCTTC.

A few counts support this clonotype. This chain links TRBV5-5 with TRBJ1-2; D is undetermined. Germline V gene data show CDR1 as SGHKS and CDR2 as YYEKEE (reference sequence). The V end lost 1 base, the J end lost 14 bases, and 33 bases lay between the germline ends. There are 18 residues in the CDR3. CDR3 coding DNA: TGTGCCAGCAGCTTGTCCTTTCCGTCGGGAGACCAAGCCTATGGGAAGACCTTC. Protein product: CASSLSFPSGDQAYGKTF.

This clonotype was seen a few times. The gene calls are TRBV5-4 and TRBJ2-7; D gene unclear. The CDR3 covers 11 residues. Trimming stripped 4 bases from V and 6 bases from J, with 8 bases between. CDR1 SGHNT and CDR2 YYREEE come from the germline V gene (reference sequence). The CDR3 DNA sequence: TGTGCCAGCAGCGGGTTGGGCGAGCAGTACTTC. Translated: CASSGLGEQYF. The whole variable domain, filled in from reference TRBV5-4 and TRBJ2-7, reads ETGVTQSPTHLIKTRGQQVTLRCSSQSGHNTVSWYQQALGQGPQFIFQYYREEENGRGNFPPRFSGLQFPNYSSELNVNALELDDSALYLCASSGLGEQYFGPGTRLTVT.